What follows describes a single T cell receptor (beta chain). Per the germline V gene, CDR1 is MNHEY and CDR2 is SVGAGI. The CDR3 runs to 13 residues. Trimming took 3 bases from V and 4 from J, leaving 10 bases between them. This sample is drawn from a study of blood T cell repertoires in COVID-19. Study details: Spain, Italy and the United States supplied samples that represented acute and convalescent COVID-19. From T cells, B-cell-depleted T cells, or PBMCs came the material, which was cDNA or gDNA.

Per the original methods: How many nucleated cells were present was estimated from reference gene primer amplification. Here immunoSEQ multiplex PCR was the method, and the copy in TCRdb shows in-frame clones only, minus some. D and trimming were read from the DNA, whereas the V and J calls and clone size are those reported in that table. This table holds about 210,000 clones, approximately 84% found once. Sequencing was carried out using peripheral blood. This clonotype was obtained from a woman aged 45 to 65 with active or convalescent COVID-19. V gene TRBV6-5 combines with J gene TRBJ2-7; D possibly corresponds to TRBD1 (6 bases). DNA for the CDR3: TGTGCCAGCAGTTATGGGACAATATACGAGCAGTACGTC. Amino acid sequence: CASSYGTIYEQYV.